This T cell receptor (beta chain) was found in a study of T-cell memory formation after mild COVID-19. Study-level background: Largely donor-specific TCR clusters were found. General study results and limits: Largely, contracting CD4+ clones fell within CM and EM, and contracting CD8+ clones within EMRA. Later expanders leaned CD4+, whereas day 15 to 85 contracting clones were balanced CD4/CD8. Memory sampled before infection contained some responding clones, suggesting cross-reactive memory joined.

As for this clonotype: Its antigen is not known.

TCRdb ran MiXCR on the 5' RACE reads and lists one entry per CDR3 protein. The data contain roughly 450,000 distinct CDR3 sequences, 15% to 20% of them singletons. This clonotype originated in an adult woman who had mild COVID-19 (a few samples of this study predate the infection). Cell type and time point are not known. Source material: PBMCs or a T cell subset sorted from them (not recorded which).

The CDR3 here is CASGTGQGYTEAFF. The CDR3 coding sequence is TGTGCCAGCGGCACGGGACAGGGCTACACTGAAGCTTTCTTT. The V call is TRBV12-3 or TRBV12-4, the J call TRBJ1-1; 9 positions match TRBD1. With 8 bases clipped from V and 3 bases from J, the junction kept 7 bases outside the gene matches. This CDR3 spans 14 amino acids.